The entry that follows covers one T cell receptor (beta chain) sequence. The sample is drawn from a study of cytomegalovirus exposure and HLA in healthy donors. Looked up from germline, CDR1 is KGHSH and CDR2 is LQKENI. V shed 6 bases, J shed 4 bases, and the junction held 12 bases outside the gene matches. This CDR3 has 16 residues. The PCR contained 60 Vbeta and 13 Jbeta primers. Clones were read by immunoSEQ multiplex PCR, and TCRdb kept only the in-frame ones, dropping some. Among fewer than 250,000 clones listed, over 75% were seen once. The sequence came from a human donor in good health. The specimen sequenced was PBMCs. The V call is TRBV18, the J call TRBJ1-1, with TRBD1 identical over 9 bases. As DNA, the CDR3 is TGTGCCAGCTCCTTTTGGGAGGGACAGGGAGGCACTGAAGCTTTCTTT. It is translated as CASSFWEGQGGTEAFF.